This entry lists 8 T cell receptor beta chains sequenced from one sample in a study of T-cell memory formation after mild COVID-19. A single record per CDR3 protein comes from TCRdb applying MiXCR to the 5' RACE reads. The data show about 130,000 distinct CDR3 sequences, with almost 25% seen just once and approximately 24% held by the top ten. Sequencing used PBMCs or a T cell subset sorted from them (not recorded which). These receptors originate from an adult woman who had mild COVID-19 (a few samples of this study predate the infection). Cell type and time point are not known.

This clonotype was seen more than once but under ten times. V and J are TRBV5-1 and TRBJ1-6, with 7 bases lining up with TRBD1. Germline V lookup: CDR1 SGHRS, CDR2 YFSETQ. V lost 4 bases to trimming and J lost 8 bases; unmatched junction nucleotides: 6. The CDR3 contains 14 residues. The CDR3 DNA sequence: TGCGCCAGCAGCCTGACAGGGTTGGATTCACCCCTCCACTTT. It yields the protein CASSLTGLDSPLHF. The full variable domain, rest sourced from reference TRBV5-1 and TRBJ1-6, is KAGVTQTPRYLIKTRGQQVTLSCSPISGHRSVSWYQQTPGQGLQFLFEYFSETQRNKGNFPGRFSGRQFSNSRSEMNVSTLELGDSALYLCASSLTGLDSPLHFGNGTRLTVT.

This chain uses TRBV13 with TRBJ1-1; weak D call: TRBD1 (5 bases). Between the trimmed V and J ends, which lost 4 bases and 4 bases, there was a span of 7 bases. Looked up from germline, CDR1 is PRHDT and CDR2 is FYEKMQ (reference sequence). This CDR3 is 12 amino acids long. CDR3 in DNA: TGTGCCAGCAGCTCCAGGGTCACTGAAGCTTTCTTT. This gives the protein CASSSRVTEAFF.

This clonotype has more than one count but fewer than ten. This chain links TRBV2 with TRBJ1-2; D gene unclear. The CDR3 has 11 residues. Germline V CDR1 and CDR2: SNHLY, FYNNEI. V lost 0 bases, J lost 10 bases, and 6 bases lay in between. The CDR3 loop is CASSEAEYYTF. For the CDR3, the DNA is TGTGCCAGCAGTGAAGCAGAGTACTACACCTTC.

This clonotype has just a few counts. CDR3 region: CSASRSGASTDTQYF. CDR3 sequence (DNA): TGCAGTGCTTCAAGAAGCGGGGCTAGCACAGATACGCAGTATTTT. V is TRBV20-1 and J is TRBJ2-3, with 7 bases identical to TRBD2. Germline V gene sequence: CDR1 DFQATT, CDR2 SNEGSKA (reference sequence). There are 15 residues in the CDR3. V shed 5 bases and J 0 bases; nucleotides not matched to a gene: 8.

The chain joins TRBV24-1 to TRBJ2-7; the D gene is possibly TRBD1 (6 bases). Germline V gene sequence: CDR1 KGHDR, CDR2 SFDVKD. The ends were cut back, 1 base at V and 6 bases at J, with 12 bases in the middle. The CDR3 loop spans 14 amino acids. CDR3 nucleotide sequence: TGTGCCACCAGTGATTTCACCAGGGGTGGCGAGCAGTACTTC. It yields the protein CATSDFTRGGEQYF.

The CDR3 loop reads CSATSGNTGELFF. Here the CDR3 DNA reads TGCAGCGCAACCTCGGGGAACACCGGGGAGCTGTTTTTT. The chain joins TRBV29-1 to TRBJ2-2; D is undetermined. V was cut by 7 bases and J by 1 base, with 10 bases left in between. Germline values: CDR1 SQVTM, CDR2 ANQGSEA. The CDR3 length is 13 residues.

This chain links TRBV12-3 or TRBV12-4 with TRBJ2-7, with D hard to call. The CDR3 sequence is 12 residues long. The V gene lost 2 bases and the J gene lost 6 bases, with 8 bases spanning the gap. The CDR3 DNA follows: TGTGCCAGCAGTTTACTGGCCGCCGAGCAGTACTTC. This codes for CASSLLAAEQYF.

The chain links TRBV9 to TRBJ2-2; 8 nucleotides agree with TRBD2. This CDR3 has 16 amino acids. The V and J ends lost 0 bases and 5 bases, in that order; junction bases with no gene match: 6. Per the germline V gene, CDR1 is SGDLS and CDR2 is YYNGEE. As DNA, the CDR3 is TGTGCCAGCAGCGTAGGATCCGGGACTAGTACCGGGGAGCTGTTTTTT. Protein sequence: CASSVGSGTSTGELFF.